This TCR beta chain was captured by sequencing in a study of blood T cells in healthy people across ages. V shed 2 bases, J shed 12 bases, and the junction held 5 bases outside the gene matches. From germline, CDR1 is MDHEN and CDR2 SYDVKM. This CDR3 contains 12 residues. Using a J-beta primer mix together with a sample-barcoded 5' primer, a second PCR was run for roughly 7 to 11 cycles. TCRdb independently ran MiXCR on the 5' RACE reads; one entry per CDR3 protein. The sample comprises about 930,000 distinct CDR3 sequences, 25% to 35% of which are singletons, and about 9.4% rests with the top ten. This sample also belongs to another study, concerning T cells of mothers and their children. As reported in that work: There were over 8.5 million TCR beta CDR3 reads from each mother and a few million from each child.

The origin of this receptor is a middle-aged woman in good health. The sequencing sample was made of blood. V and J are TRBV28 and TRBJ2-5, with 8 bases lining up with TRBD2. The CDR3 here is CASSLPSGGEYF. In DNA, the CDR3 is TGTGCCAGCAGTTTACCCTCCGGGGGGGAGTACTTC.